These T cell receptor beta chains were read from a single sample in a study of blood T cells in healthy people across ages. TCRdb re-derived calls from the 5' RACE reads in MiXCR, one entry per CDR3 protein. The sample contains 900,000 to 950,000 distinct CDR3 sequences, roughly 28% of which appear only once. Separately, the same data were catalogued under a study of T cells of mothers and their children.

The specimen was blood. These receptors came from a woman aged 40 to 50 in good health. Both conserved end residues are part of each CDR3. D genes are given only for firm matches. Size is stated for part of the rows, as once, few or many counts, or as a class when the clone is expanded.

abundance: many
v_gene: TRBV29-1
j_gene: TRBJ2-7
d_gene: TRBD2
CDR3nt: TGCAGCGCCGACGGGACTAGCGGCTCCTACGAGCAGTACTTC
CDR3aa: CSADGTSGSYEQYF

abundance: many
v_gene: TRBV12-3/TRBV12-4
j_gene: TRBJ2-7
d_gene: TRBD1
CDR3nt: TGTGCCAGCAGTCTCGGAATAAGACAGGGGGGTGGCGAGCAGTACTTC
CDR3aa: CASSLGIRQGGGEQYF

abundance: .
v_gene: TRBV7-2
j_gene: TRBJ1-6
d_gene: .
CDR3nt: TGTGCCAGCAGCTGGCCCGACTCTTCACCCCTCCACTTT
CDR3aa: CASSWPDSSPLHF

abundance: .
v_gene: TRBV7-9
j_gene: TRBJ2-6
d_gene: .
CDR3nt: TGTGCCAGCAGCTCTCAGAGCTCTGGGGCCAACGTCCTGACTTTC
CDR3aa: CASSSQSSGANVLTF

abundance: few
v_gene: TRBV27
j_gene: TRBJ2-7
d_gene: .
CDR3nt: TGTGCCAGCAGTTACAGGGCCACCTACGAGCAGTACTTC
CDR3aa: CASSYRATYEQYF

abundance: .
v_gene: TRBV6-5
j_gene: TRBJ2-1
d_gene: TRBD2
CDR3nt: TGTGCCACCAGCAACTCGGGGGGGCGGCGGGGGGTCCCTTACAATGAGCAGTTCTTC
CDR3aa: CATSNSGGRRGVPYNEQFF

abundance: few
v_gene: TRBV5-1
j_gene: TRBJ1-2
d_gene: TRBD1
CDR3nt: TGCGCCAGCAGCTCAACCCGGGACAGCTCTTATGGCTACACCTTC
CDR3aa: CASSSTRDSSYGYTF

abundance: many
v_gene: TRBV2
j_gene: TRBJ2-3
d_gene: .
CDR3nt: TGTGCCAGCAGCGTAGGAGGGGATACGCAGTATTTT
CDR3aa: CASSVGGDTQYF

abundance: .
v_gene: TRBV7-9
j_gene: TRBJ1-2
d_gene: .
CDR3nt: TGTGCCAGCAGCCCCTCTCGAGTCGGGGCCTATGGCTACACCTTC
CDR3aa: CASSPSRVGAYGYTF

abundance: few
v_gene: TRBV27
j_gene: TRBJ1-2
d_gene: .
CDR3nt: TGTGCCAGCAGTTTATGGGGTGGTGTGGGCTACACCTTC
CDR3aa: CASSLWGGVGYTF

abundance: .
v_gene: TRBV20-1
j_gene: TRBJ2-1
d_gene: .
CDR3nt: TGCAGTGCTAGGAAGGACTCCTACCAACCTGAGCAGTTCTTC
CDR3aa: CSARKDSYQPEQFF

abundance: few
v_gene: TRBV5-1
j_gene: TRBJ2-5
d_gene: TRBD2
CDR3nt: TGCGCCAGCAGCTTGGAGGTGGCTAGCGGGCGGAAGACCCAGTACTTC
CDR3aa: CASSLEVASGRKTQYF

abundance: .
v_gene: TRBV5-1
j_gene: TRBJ2-2
d_gene: .
CDR3nt: TGCGCCAGCAGCTTGATCTGGGGGACCGGGGAGCTGTTTTTT
CDR3aa: CASSLIWGTGELFF

abundance: few
v_gene: TRBV20-1
j_gene: TRBJ2-6
d_gene: .
CDR3nt: TGCAGTGCTAGGACAGTGCCTTCTGGGGCCAACGTCCTGACTTTC
CDR3aa: CSARTVPSGANVLTF

abundance: few
v_gene: TRBV4-3
j_gene: TRBJ1-2
d_gene: TRBD1
CDR3nt: TGCGCCAGCAGCCAAGGACAGGGGGACTTCTATGGCTACACCTTC
CDR3aa: CASSQGQGDFYGYTF

abundance: .
v_gene: TRBV6-1
j_gene: TRBJ1-4
d_gene: .
CDR3nt: TGTGCCAGCAGCCCGAAACGGGAAAAACTGTTTTTT
CDR3aa: CASSPKREKLFF

abundance: few
v_gene: TRBV2
j_gene: TRBJ2-2
d_gene: .
CDR3nt: TGTGCCAGCAGGGCAGGGACGAACACCGGGGAGCTGTTTTTT
CDR3aa: CASRAGTNTGELFF

abundance: .
v_gene: TRBV20-1
j_gene: TRBJ1-5
d_gene: TRBD1
CDR3nt: TGCAGTGCCGTCTATACAGGGGTTCAGCCCCAGCATTTT
CDR3aa: CSAVYTGVQPQHF

abundance: .
v_gene: TRBV7-6
j_gene: TRBJ2-5
d_gene: .
CDR3nt: TGTGCCAGCCCTGGGACCCTCCTAGAGACCCAGTACTTC
CDR3aa: CASPGTLLETQYF

abundance: few
v_gene: TRBV27
j_gene: TRBJ2-1
d_gene: .
CDR3nt: TGTGCCAGCAGTTTAGAGGGTCCATACAATGAGCAGTTCTTC
CDR3aa: CASSLEGPYNEQFF

abundance: .
v_gene: TRBV10-2
j_gene: TRBJ2-1
d_gene: TRBD1
CDR3nt: TGCGCCAGCAGTGAGCCGGGACAGGGGGACAATGAGCAGTTCTTC
CDR3aa: CASSEPGQGDNEQFF

abundance: few
v_gene: TRBV6-6
j_gene: TRBJ1-5
d_gene: .
CDR3nt: TGTGCCAGCAGAACGGGAGGGGTGGATCAGCCCCAGCATTTT
CDR3aa: CASRTGGVDQPQHF

abundance: few
v_gene: TRBV6-1
j_gene: TRBJ1-4
d_gene: .
CDR3nt: TGTGCCAGCATGGCTCGGCAGCTGAATGAAAAACTGTTTTTT
CDR3aa: CASMARQLNEKLFF

abundance: many
v_gene: TRBV10-2
j_gene: TRBJ1-2
d_gene: .
CDR3nt: TGCGCCAGCAGTGAGTCGGAGGGGATCGGCTACACCTTC
CDR3aa: CASSESEGIGYTF

abundance: .
v_gene: TRBV4-1
j_gene: TRBJ2-3
d_gene: TRBD1
CDR3nt: TGCGCCAGCAGCCAAGAAGTGACAGGGGGAATGGATACGCAGTATTTT
CDR3aa: CASSQEVTGGMDTQYF

abundance: .
v_gene: TRBV7-6
j_gene: TRBJ1-2
d_gene: .
CDR3nt: TGTGCCAGCAGCTTAGGGGCAGCTCCTACCTATGGCTACACCTTC
CDR3aa: CASSLGAAPTYGYTF

abundance: few
v_gene: TRBV18
j_gene: TRBJ1-5
d_gene: .
CDR3nt: TGTGCCAGCTCACGGCGCGGACAAAATAGCAATCAGCCCCAGCATTTT
CDR3aa: CASSRRGQNSNQPQHF

abundance: .
v_gene: TRBV7-2
j_gene: TRBJ1-1
d_gene: .
CDR3nt: TGTGCCAACAGCGTGGTTGGCGCGGGCACTGAAGCTTTCTTT
CDR3aa: CANSVVGAGTEAFF

abundance: .
v_gene: TRBV6-5
j_gene: TRBJ2-3
d_gene: .
CDR3nt: TGTGCCAGCAGTTACTCGGGGCCAGTTACAGATACGCAGTATTTT
CDR3aa: CASSYSGPVTDTQYF

abundance: many
v_gene: TRBV28
j_gene: TRBJ2-1
d_gene: TRBD1
CDR3nt: TGTGCCAGCAGTTTCCCCGACAGGGACCCCTACAATGAGCAGTTCTTC
CDR3aa: CASSFPDRDPYNEQFF

abundance: .
v_gene: TRBV12-3/TRBV12-4
j_gene: TRBJ1-2
d_gene: .
CDR3nt: TGTGCCAGCAGTTTAGACAGGGCGCCTGGCTACACCTTC
CDR3aa: CASSLDRAPGYTF

abundance: .
v_gene: TRBV6-5
j_gene: TRBJ2-5
d_gene: .
CDR3nt: TGTGCCAGCAGTTACGATGCGGGGCGCCTGGTGGAGACCCAGTACTTC
CDR3aa: CASSYDAGRLVETQYF

abundance: few
v_gene: TRBV12-3/TRBV12-4
j_gene: TRBJ2-1
d_gene: .
CDR3nt: TGTGCCAGCAGCTTAGACCCCGTGGGTGAGCAGTTCTTC
CDR3aa: CASSLDPVGEQFF

abundance: .
v_gene: TRBV18
j_gene: TRBJ2-1
d_gene: .
CDR3nt: TGTGCCAGCTCACCACTTTCGGGAAATGAGCAGTTCTTC
CDR3aa: CASSPLSGNEQFF

abundance: .
v_gene: TRBV15
j_gene: TRBJ1-4
d_gene: .
CDR3nt: TGTGCCACCAGCAGAGATGGTCTGCCCAGTGAAAAACTGTTTTTT
CDR3aa: CATSRDGLPSEKLFF

abundance: .
v_gene: TRBV14
j_gene: TRBJ1-4
d_gene: .
CDR3nt: TGTGCCAGCAGCCGGACAGAGGCTAATGAAAAACTGTTTTTT
CDR3aa: CASSRTEANEKLFF